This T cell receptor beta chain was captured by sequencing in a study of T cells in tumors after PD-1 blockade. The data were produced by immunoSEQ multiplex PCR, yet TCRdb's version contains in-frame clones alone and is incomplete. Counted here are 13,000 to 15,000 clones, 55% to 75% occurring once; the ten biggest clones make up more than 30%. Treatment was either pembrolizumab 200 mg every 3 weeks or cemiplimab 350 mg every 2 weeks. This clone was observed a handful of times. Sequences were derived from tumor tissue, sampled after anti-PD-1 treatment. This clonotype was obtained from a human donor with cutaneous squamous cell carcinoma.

CDR3 sequence: CASKDRWTGGNSPLHF. CDR3 DNA sequence: TGTGCCAGCAAAGATCGCTGGACAGGAGGTAATTCACCCCTCCACTTT. This rearrangement joins TRBV28 to TRBJ1-6; 7 bases map to TRBD1. The V gene end was trimmed by 7 bases and the J gene end by 6 bases; junction bases not matched to a gene: 12. There are 16 residues in the CDR3. Germline CDR1 is MDHEN and CDR2 is SYDVKM. Full variable domain (remainder filled in from reference TRBV28 and TRBJ1-6): DVKVTQSSRYLVKRTGEKVFLECVQDMDHENMFWYRQDPGLGLRLIYFSYDVKMKEKGDIPEGYSVSREKKERFSLILESASTNQTSMYLCASKDRWTGGNSPLHFGNGTRLTVT.